This is a list of T cell receptor beta chains from one sample in a study of blood T cell repertoires in COVID-19. Here immunoSEQ multiplex PCR was the method, and the copy in TCRdb shows in-frame clones only, minus some. The table shows approximately 59,000 clones, with 80% to 90% occurring only once. The sequenced sample consisted of peripheral blood. All receptors derive from a man in his fifties or sixties with COVID-19, enrolled during active disease. CDR3s include the opening cysteine and the closing phenylalanine or tryptophan. D genes are given only for firm matches. The size field is filled for only some rows; it gives once, few, many or a size class.

size,J,D,V,CDR3,DNA
-,TRBJ2-5,TRBD1,TRBV19,CASSISGQRKETQYF,TGTGCCAGTAGTATCTCGGGACAGAGAAAAGAGACCCAGTACTTC
-,TRBJ2-3,TRBD2,TRBV3-1/TRBV3-2,CASSRRTSGSSDTQYF,TGTGCCAGCAGCCGACGGACTAGCGGGAGTTCAGATACGCAGTATTTT
-,TRBJ2-7,TRBD2,TRBV5-5,CASIPFPGRAYEQYF,TGTGCCAGCATCCCGTTCCCAGGGAGGGCCTACGAGCAGTACTTC
-,TRBJ2-7,-,TRBV19,CASTPGRASYEQYF,TGTGCCAGCACTCCCGGGCGGGCCTCCTACGAGCAGTACTTC
-,TRBJ2-1,TRBD2,TRBV7-2,CASSLDPFSGREQFF,TGTGCCAGCAGCTTAGACCCTTTCAGCGGGAGGGAGCAGTTCTTC
-,TRBJ2-1,TRBD2,TRBV5-6,CASSFGLAGGHFYNEQFF,TGTGCCAGCAGCTTCGGACTAGCGGGGGGCCACTTCTACAATGAGCAGTTCTTC
-,TRBJ2-5,-,TRBV5-5,CASSFGSQETQYF,TGTGCCAGCAGCTTTGGGAGTCAAGAGACCCAGTACTTC
-,TRBJ2-7,-,TRBV6-5,CASSFGQIYEQYF,TGTGCCAGCAGTTTTGGACAGATCTACGAGCAGTACTTC
many,TRBJ2-5,TRBD1,TRBV9,CASSGLTTGATTQYF,TGTGCCAGCAGCGGACTAACTACAGGGGCTACGACCCAGTACTTC
-,TRBJ2-5,-,TRBV7-7,CASSLEAGQTQYF,TGTGCTAGCAGCTTAGAGGCAGGGCAGACCCAGTACTTC
few,TRBJ2-2,-,TRBV18,CASSPPPTRGELFF,TGTGCCAGCTCACCACCCCCCACTAGGGGGGAGCTGTTTTTT
-,TRBJ2-7,-,TRBV11-3,CASSLTFTYEQYF,TGTGCCAGCAGCTTGACATTTACCTACGAGCAGTACTTC
-,TRBJ2-7,-,TRBV18,CASSSGRRTSSYEQYF,TGTGCCAGCTCATCCGGGCGGAGGACGAGCTCCTACGAGCAGTACTTC
-,TRBJ2-1,TRBD1,TRBV27,CASRSTGASSYNEQFF,TGTGCCAGCAGATCTACAGGGGCTAGCTCCTACAATGAGCAGTTCTTC
-,TRBJ1-1,TRBD1,TRBV19,CASSRGTGAFF,TGTGCCAGTAGTAGAGGGACAGGGGCTTTCTTT
-,TRBJ2-7,TRBD1,TRBV18,CASSPGQGASEQYF,TGTGCCAGCTCACCGGGACAGGGGGCGAGCGAGCAGTACTTC
-,TRBJ1-6,-,TRBV6-5,CASTRGRGNSPLHF,TGTGCCAGCACCCGGGGGAGGGGTAATTCACCCCTCCACTTT
-,TRBJ2-7,TRBD1,TRBV27,CASSQTGSSYEQYF,TGTGCCAGCAGTCAGACAGGGAGCTCCTACGAGCAGTACTTC
-,TRBJ2-2,-,TRBV6-4,CASSPTTATGELFF,TGTGCCAGCAGCCCGACTACTGCAACCGGGGAGCTGTTTTTT
once,TRBJ1-2,-,TRBV11-3,CASSLTGQLYGYTF,TGTGCCAGCAGCTTAACCGGACAGCTCTATGGCTACACCTTC
once,TRBJ2-7,TRBD2,TRBV13,CASSARPLAGGPSEQYF,TGTGCCAGCAGCGCGCGCCCTCTAGCGGGGGGGCCCAGCGAGCAGTACTTC
-,TRBJ2-3,TRBD2,TRBV7-3,CASGLAGGADTQYF,TGTGCCAGCGGGCTCGCGGGAGGCGCAGATACGCAGTATTTT
-,TRBJ2-2,TRBD2,TRBV5-4,CASSWGLAVNTGELFF,TGTGCCAGCAGCTGGGGACTAGCGGTGAACACCGGGGAGCTGTTTTTT
-,TRBJ1-1,TRBD1,TRBV5-5,CASSSGTGTLMTEAFF,TGTGCCAGCAGCTCCGGGACAGGGACCCTAATGACTGAAGCTTTCTTT
-,TRBJ1-1,-,TRBV5-1,CASSLGGGTPAEAFF,TGCGCCAGCAGCTTGGGCGGGGGAACCCCAGCTGAAGCTTTCTTT
few,TRBJ2-7,-,TRBV9,CASSVGPPGAGYEQYF,TGTGCCAGCAGCGTAGGGCCGCCTGGGGCTGGTTACGAGCAGTACTTC
-,TRBJ1-5,-,TRBV7-9,CASSSTGQPQHF,TGTGCCAGCAGCTCGACAGGCCAGCCCCAGCATTTT
-,TRBJ2-6,-,TRBV9,CASSVGPGDFSGANVLTF,TGTGCCAGCAGCGTAGGTCCAGGGGATTTTTCTGGGGCCAACGTCCTGACTTTC
-,TRBJ2-7,-,TRBV2,CATSVFHEQYF,TGTGCCACGTCAGTTTTCCACGAGCAGTACTTC
-,TRBJ2-3,TRBD2,TRBV27,CASSFWAGGNTDTQYF,TGTGCCAGCAGTTTTTGGGCGGGAGGGAACACAGATACGCAGTATTTT
-,TRBJ2-3,-,TRBV25-1,CASSEEWSTDTQYF,TGTGCCAGCAGTGAAGAGTGGAGCACAGATACGCAGTATTTT
-,TRBJ1-3,TRBD1,TRBV2,CASSAGQGWATNTIYF,TGTGCCAGCAGTGCCGGACAGGGGTGGGCGACGAACACCATATATTTT
-,TRBJ2-3,-,TRBV6-5,CASRTLRDRDTQYF,TGTGCCAGCAGGACCTTGCGGGACAGAGATACGCAGTATTTT
-,TRBJ1-6,-,TRBV5-4,CASSGDPGAGSPLHF,TGTGCCAGCAGCGGAGATCCGGGAGCCGGATCACCCCTCCACTTT
medium-sized,TRBJ2-3,TRBD2,TRBV5-5,CASSLGGGGRALPGYF,TGTGCCAGCAGCTTGGGCGGGGGGGGGAGGGCCCTCCCTGGGTATTTT
-,TRBJ1-2,TRBD1,TRBV11-3,CASRQTGGYGYTF,TGTGCCAGCAGACAGACAGGGGGCTATGGCTACACCTTC
few,TRBJ1-6,TRBD1,TRBV24-1,CAAGQGKSPLHF,TGTGCCGCTGGACAGGGGAAATCACCCCTCCACTTT
-,TRBJ1-5,TRBD1,TRBV10-2,CASNDRGPDQPQHF,TGCGCCAGCAATGACAGGGGGCCGGATCAGCCCCAGCATTTT
-,TRBJ2-1,-,TRBV6-2/TRBV6-3,CASSLQVTYNEQFF,TGTGCCAGCAGCTTACAAGTCACCTACAATGAGCAGTTCTTC
-,TRBJ1-2,TRBD1,TRBV5-5,CASSWRQGGYGYTF,TGTGCCAGCAGCTGGAGACAGGGAGGCTATGGCTACACCTTC
-,TRBJ2-3,-,TRBV7-9,CASSLGTGLPALTDTQYF,TGTGCCAGCAGCTTAGGGACGGGACTCCCTGCCCTCACAGATACGCAGTATTTT
-,TRBJ2-5,TRBD2,TRBV2,CASLSGGLRETQYF,TGTGCCAGCCTCTCGGGAGGGCTAAGAGAGACCCAGTACTTC
-,TRBJ2-7,TRBD1,TRBV6-1,CASSEGQGAHYEQYF,TGTGCCAGCAGTGAGGGACAGGGGGCTCACTACGAGCAGTACTTC
-,TRBJ1-2,-,TRBV11-2,CASSLEAASYGYTF,TGTGCCAGCAGCTTAGAAGCGGCCTCCTATGGCTACACCTTC
-,TRBJ1-5,-,TRBV19,CASTRSREGNQPQHF,TGTGCCAGTACCCGGAGCAGGGAGGGCAATCAGCCCCAGCATTTT
-,TRBJ2-7,TRBD1,TRBV6-5,CASSRGQGIYEQYF,TGTGCCAGCAGCCGGGGACAGGGTATCTACGAGCAGTACTTC
-,TRBJ1-2,TRBD1,TRBV18,CASSPYTGERRGYTF,TGTGCCAGCTCACCCTACACAGGGGAACGGCGAGGCTACACCTTC
-,TRBJ2-2,-,TRBV12-3/TRBV12-4,CASSFRGTGELFF,TGTGCCAGCAGTTTTCGGGGAACCGGGGAGCTGTTTTTT